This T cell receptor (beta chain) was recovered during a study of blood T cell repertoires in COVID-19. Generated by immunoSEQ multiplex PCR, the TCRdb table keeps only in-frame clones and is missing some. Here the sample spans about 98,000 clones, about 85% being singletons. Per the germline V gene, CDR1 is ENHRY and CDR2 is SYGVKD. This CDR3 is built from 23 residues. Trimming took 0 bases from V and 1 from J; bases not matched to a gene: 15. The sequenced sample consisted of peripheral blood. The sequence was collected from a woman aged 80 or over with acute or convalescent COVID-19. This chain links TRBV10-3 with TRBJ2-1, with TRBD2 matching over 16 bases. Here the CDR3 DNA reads TGTGCCATCAGTGAGTCGATTGGCAGGGCCGGGACTAGCGGGGGGGAATCCTACAATGAGCAGTTCTTC. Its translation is CAISESIGRAGTSGGESYNEQFF.